The rows below give T cell receptor beta chains drawn from one sample of a study of cytomegalovirus exposure and HLA in healthy donors. The table came from immunoSEQ multiplex PCR; TCRdb's copy has only in-frame clones and leaves some out. The sample holds some 100,000 clones, around 82% seen once. Sequencing was performed on PBMCs. The receptors shown here come from a woman aged 45-65 years in good health and CMV-seropositive. The CDR3 runs from the conserved cysteine through the conserved F or W. Fields, in order: V gene, D gene, J gene, clone size, CDR3 protein, CDR3 DNA. A D gene is named only where the DNA matches it firmly. Size values are once, few and many counts, or a class for expanded clones, and some rows have none.

TRBV4-2,NA,TRBJ1-3,once,CASSQDRGVHGNTIYF,TGTGCCAGCAGCCAAGACCGCGGGGTGCATGGAAACACCATATATTTT
TRBV2,NA,TRBJ2-3,NA,CASTADLFTDTQYF,TGTGCCAGCACCGCGGATCTTTTCACAGATACGCAGTATTTT
TRBV25-1,TRBD1,TRBJ1-1,NA,CASSDHIKDRGWTEAFF,TGTGCCAGCAGTGATCACATAAAGGACAGGGGATGGACTGAAGCTTTCTTT
TRBV27,TRBD1,TRBJ2-2,NA,CASSSSGTVTGELFF,TGTGCCAGCAGTTCGTCCGGGACAGTCACCGGGGAGCTGTTTTTT
TRBV30,NA,TRBJ2-3,few,CAWSDGGITDTQYF,TGTGCCTGGAGTGACGGGGGTATCACAGATACGCAGTATTTT
TRBV10-1,NA,TRBJ1-1,NA,CASKGPGTTEAFF,TGCGCCAGCAAGGGCCCGGGAACCACTGAAGCTTTCTTT
TRBV10-3,TRBD2,TRBJ2-1,NA,CAISVGLAGGDEQFF,TGTGCCATCAGTGTCGGGCTAGCGGGAGGCGATGAGCAGTTCTTC
TRBV27,NA,TRBJ1-6,NA,CASSLKRVNSPLHF,TGTGCCAGCAGTTTAAAGCGGGTTAATTCACCCCTCCACTTT
TRBV6-5,NA,TRBJ1-5,NA,CASRRVGQPQHF,TGTGCCAGCAGGAGGGTTGGTCAGCCCCAGCATTTT
TRBV11-2,TRBD1,TRBJ2-7,NA,CASSSPPGGSYEQYF,TGTGCCAGCAGCTCCCCTCCAGGGGGATCCTACGAGCAGTACTTC
TRBV5-1,NA,TRBJ1-2,once,CASRNLDSSFNYGYTF,TGCGCCAGCAGAAACCTGGACAGCTCGTTTAACTATGGCTACACCTTC
TRBV5-1,TRBD2,TRBJ2-2,few,CASSSVAGVGTGELFF,TGCGCCAGCAGCTCTGTAGCGGGAGTAGGAACCGGGGAGCTGTTTTTT
TRBV4-2,TRBD2,TRBJ2-2,NA,CASSLPLAGYTGELFF,TGTGCCAGCAGCCTACCTCTAGCGGGGTACACCGGGGAGCTGTTTTTT
TRBV6-1,NA,TRBJ1-5,once,CASSEDNGGHQPQHF,TGTGCCAGCAGTGAAGACAACGGAGGGCATCAGCCCCAGCATTTT
TRBV4-1,NA,TRBJ1-2,NA,CASSQERSVAGGYTF,TGCGCCAGCAGCCAAGAAAGGTCGGTCGCGGGGGGCTACACCTTC
TRBV5-1,TRBD2,TRBJ2-5,NA,CASSDRLAGRETQYF,TGCGCCAGCAGCGACCGACTAGCGGGAAGGGAGACCCAGTACTTC
TRBV9,TRBD2,TRBJ2-3,NA,CASSTPGGGASDTQYF,TGTGCCAGCAGCACCCCTGGCGGGGGGGCATCAGATACGCAGTATTTT
TRBV25-1,TRBD1,TRBJ1-5,NA,CASSETGSGQPQHF,TGTGCCAGCAGTGAGACAGGGTCGGGGCAGCCCCAGCATTTT
TRBV5-6,TRBD1,TRBJ2-5,NA,CASSLGDRGHETQYF,TGTGCCAGCAGCTTGGGCGACAGGGGGCACGAGACCCAGTACTTC
TRBV7-9,NA,TRBJ2-5,NA,CSSSLGHREISMETQYF,TGTTCCAGCAGCTTAGGCCACAGGGAAATTAGCATGGAGACCCAGTACTTC
TRBV5-1,NA,TRBJ1-5,NA,CASSIDSNQPQHF,TGCGCCAGCAGCATAGATAGCAATCAGCCCCAGCATTTT
TRBV27,TRBD2,TRBJ2-3,few,CASRGTSFRSDTQYF,TGTGCCAGCAGGGGGACTAGCTTTAGGTCAGATACGCAGTATTTT
TRBV2,NA,TRBJ2-2,few,CASSALDSVTGELFF,TGTGCCAGCAGTGCTCTAGACAGCGTCACCGGGGAGCTGTTTTTT
TRBV21-1,NA,TRBJ2-6,NA,CASSKADPGTGNGVSGANVLTF,TGTGCCAGCAGCAAAGCGGACCCCGGGACAGGTAATGGGGTCTCTGGGGCCAACGTCCTGACTTTC
TRBV11-3,TRBD2,TRBJ2-3,NA,CASSTPGTSTPDTQYF,TGTGCCAGCAGCACCCCCGGGACTAGCACCCCAGATACGCAGTATTTT
TRBV18,TRBD1,TRBJ1-1,NA,CASKSPGQPEAFF,TGTGCCAGCAAAAGCCCGGGACAGCCTGAAGCTTTCTTT
TRBV9,TRBD1,TRBJ2-1,few,CASSLMGQASNEQFF,TGTGCCAGCAGCTTAATGGGACAGGCTAGCAATGAGCAGTTCTTC
TRBV6-4,TRBD1,TRBJ1-1,NA,CASRPDRGNTEAFF,TGTGCCAGCAGACCAGACAGGGGGAACACTGAAGCTTTCTTT
TRBV27,TRBD2,TRBJ2-1,NA,CASRTSGSDNEQFF,TGTGCCAGCAGGACTAGCGGGAGCGACAATGAGCAGTTCTTC
TRBV25-1,NA,TRBJ1-3,NA,CASSEEGPISTIYF,TGTGCCAGCAGTGAAGAGGGCCCCATTAGCACCATATATTTT
TRBV6-5,TRBD2,TRBJ2-1,NA,CASSYTGGRKGPQFF,TGTGCCAGCAGTTACACGGGCGGGAGGAAAGGTCCTCAGTTCTTC
TRBV6-1,TRBD1,TRBJ2-2,NA,CASHSDRGSTGELFF,TGTGCCAGCCACTCGGACAGGGGAAGCACCGGGGAGCTGTTTTTT
TRBV2,TRBD2,TRBJ2-5,NA,CASSEDLTSSGGRETQYF,TGTGCCAGCAGTGAAGACCTCACCTCCAGCGGGGGGAGAGAGACCCAGTACTTC
TRBV5-1,NA,TRBJ2-7,NA,CASSFQGTYEQYF,TGCGCCAGCAGCTTTCAGGGAACCTACGAGCAGTACTTC
TRBV5-8,NA,TRBJ2-7,NA,CASSGPGLTYEQYF,TGTGCCAGCAGCGGACCGGGACTTACCTACGAGCAGTACTTC
TRBV6-6,NA,TRBJ1-1,NA,CASSYSIHRENTEAFF,TGTGCCAGCAGTTACTCGATTCACAGAGAGAACACTGAAGCTTTCTTT
TRBV2,NA,TRBJ1-1,NA,CASGPKEREAFF,TGTGCCAGCGGCCCCAAGGAGCGTGAAGCTTTCTTT
TRBV27,TRBD1,TRBJ1-1,once,CASSFLRQGWSNTEAFF,TGTGCCAGCAGTTTCTTGAGACAGGGGTGGTCGAACACTGAAGCTTTCTTT
TRBV7-9,NA,TRBJ2-5,NA,CASSFPSRETQYF,TGTGCCAGCAGCTTCCCTTCCCGGGAGACCCAGTACTTC
TRBV6-5,NA,TRBJ2-4,NA,CASSLRGGIQYF,TGTGCCAGCAGTCTCAGAGGGGGCATTCAGTACTTC